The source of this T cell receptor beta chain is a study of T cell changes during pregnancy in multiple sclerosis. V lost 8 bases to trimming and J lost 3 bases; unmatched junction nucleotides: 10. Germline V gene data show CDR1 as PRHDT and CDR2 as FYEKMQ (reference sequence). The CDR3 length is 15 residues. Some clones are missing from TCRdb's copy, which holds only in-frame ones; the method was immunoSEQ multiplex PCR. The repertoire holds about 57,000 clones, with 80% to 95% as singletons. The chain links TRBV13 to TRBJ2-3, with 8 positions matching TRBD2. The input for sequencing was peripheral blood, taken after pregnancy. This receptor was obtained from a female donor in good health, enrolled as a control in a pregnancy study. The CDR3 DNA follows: TGTGCCAGCCGCCTTACGGGGGGGAAGACAGATACGCAGTATTTT. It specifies CASRLTGGKTDTQYF.